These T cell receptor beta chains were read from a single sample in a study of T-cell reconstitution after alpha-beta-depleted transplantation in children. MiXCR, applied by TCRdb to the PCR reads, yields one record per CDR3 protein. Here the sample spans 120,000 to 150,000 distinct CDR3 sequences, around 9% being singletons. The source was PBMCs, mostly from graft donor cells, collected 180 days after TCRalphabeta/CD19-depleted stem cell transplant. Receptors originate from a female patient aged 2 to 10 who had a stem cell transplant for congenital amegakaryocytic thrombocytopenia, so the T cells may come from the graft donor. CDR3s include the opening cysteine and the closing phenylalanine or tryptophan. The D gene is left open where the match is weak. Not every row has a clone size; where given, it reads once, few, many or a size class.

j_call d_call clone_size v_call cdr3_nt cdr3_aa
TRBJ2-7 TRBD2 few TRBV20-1 TGCAGTGCGCCGGATTCTAGCGGGAGGAACGAGCAGTACTTC CSAPDSSGRNEQYF
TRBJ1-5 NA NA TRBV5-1 TGCGCCAGCAGCCCAAGTGGCAATCAGCCCCAGCATTTT CASSPSGNQPQHF
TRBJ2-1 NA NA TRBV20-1 TGCAGTGCTAGCGGGAGCGAAGGTTTGAGCTCCTACAATGAGCAGTTCTTC CSASGSEGLSSYNEQFF
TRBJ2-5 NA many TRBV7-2 TGTGCCAGCAACTTGGTGGGGATGGAGACCCAGTACTTC CASNLVGMETQYF
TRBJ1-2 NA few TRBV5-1 TGCGCCAGCAGCTTTCCAAATAACTATGGCTACACCTTC CASSFPNNYGYTF
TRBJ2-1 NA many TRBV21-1 TGTGCCAGCAGCAAACGGCGGGGGCCTAACAATGAGCAGTTCTTC CASSKRRGPNNEQFF
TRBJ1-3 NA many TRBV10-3 TGTGCCATCAGTGCCCGGGGATCAGGAAACACCATATATTTT CAISARGSGNTIYF
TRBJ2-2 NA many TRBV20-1 TGCAGTGCTAGATCGGGGCTCGGTGCCGGGGAGCTGTTTTTT CSARSGLGAGELFF
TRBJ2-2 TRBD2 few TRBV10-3 TGTGCCATCAGTGACAGCGGGGGGGCCGCCTGGGAGCTGTTTTTT CAISDSGGAAWELFF
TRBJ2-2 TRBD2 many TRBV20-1 TGCAGTGCTAGAGCCAGACTAGCGGGACTGAACACCGGGGAGCTGTTTTTT CSARARLAGLNTGELFF
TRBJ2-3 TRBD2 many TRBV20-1 TGCAGGGCGGGAGGGGCAGATACGCAGTATTTT CRAGGADTQYF
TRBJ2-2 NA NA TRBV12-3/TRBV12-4 TGTGCCAGCAGTCCCACAGGGCCGAACACCGGGGAGCTGTTTTTT CASSPTGPNTGELFF
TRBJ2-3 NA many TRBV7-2 TGTGCCAGCAGCTGGGCTGTGCCCAACTTT CASSWAVPNF
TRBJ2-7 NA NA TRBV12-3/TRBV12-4 TGTGCCAGCAGGCAGTCAGGGAGGGGGACCTACGAGCAGTACTTC CASRQSGRGTYEQYF
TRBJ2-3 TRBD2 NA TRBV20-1 TGCAGTGCTCAGGGACTAGCGGGGAACCCTCGAAACACAGATACGCAGTATTTT CSAQGLAGNPRNTDTQYF
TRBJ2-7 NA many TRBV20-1 TGCAGTGCTAGGAAAATATGGAGCTCCTACGAGCAGTACTTC CSARKIWSSYEQYF
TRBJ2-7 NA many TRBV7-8 TGTGCCAGCAGCTTCTCCCGGGGCCCCTACGAGCAGTACTTC CASSFSRGPYEQYF
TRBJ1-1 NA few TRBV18 TGTGCCAGCTCACCGGGGGGTTCCACTGAAGCTTTCTTT CASSPGGSTEAFF
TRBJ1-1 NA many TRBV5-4 TGTGCCAGCAGCTTGACAGTGAACACTGAAGCTTTCTTT CASSLTVNTEAFF
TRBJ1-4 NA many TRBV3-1 TGTGCCAGCAGCCGTGGCGGCGGACTGTCTGAAAAACTGTTTTTT CASSRGGGLSEKLFF
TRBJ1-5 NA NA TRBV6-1 TGTGCCAGCAGTGACCGGGACGAACGGGGTCAGCCCCAGCATTTT CASSDRDERGQPQHF
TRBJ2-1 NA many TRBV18 TGTGCCAGCTCACCGGCGGAGGGGGATGAGCAGTTCTTC CASSPAEGDEQFF
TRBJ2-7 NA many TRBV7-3 TGTGCCAGCAGCTTAAAATGGGTAGACTACGAGCAGTACTTC CASSLKWVDYEQYF
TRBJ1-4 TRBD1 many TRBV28 TGTGCCAGCAGTTGGACAGGTGGTAAACTGTTTTTT CASSWTGGKLFF
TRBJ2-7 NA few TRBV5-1 TGCGCCAGCAGCTCTCGGGGATCCGAGCAGTACTTC CASSSRGSEQYF
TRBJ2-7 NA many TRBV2 TGTGCCAGCAAAGCAGGGGAAAATTACGAGCAGTACTTC CASKAGENYEQYF
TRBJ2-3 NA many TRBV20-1 TGCAGTGCCACCTTGACGGATACGCAGTATTTT CSATLTDTQYF
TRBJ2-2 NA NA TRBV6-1 TGTGCCAGCACTACCCTGAACACCGGGGAGCTGTTTTTT CASTTLNTGELFF
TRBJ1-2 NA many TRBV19 TGTGCCAGTAGTACAGGAGCTAACTATGGCTACACCTTC CASSTGANYGYTF
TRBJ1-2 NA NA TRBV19 TGTGCCAGTAGGGGGCCCTCTTATGGCTACACCTTC CASRGPSYGYTF
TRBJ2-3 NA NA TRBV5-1 TGCGCCAGCAGCTTCGACCTGAGTTGGGCCACAGATACGCAGTATTTT CASSFDLSWATDTQYF
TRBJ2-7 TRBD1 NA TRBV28 TGTGCCAGCAGTTGGGACAGGGCGCGCCGGGGGCCGATCTACGAGCAGTACTTC CASSWDRARRGPIYEQYF
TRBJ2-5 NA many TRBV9 TGTGCCAGCAGCGTAATGGGGCGAGAGACCCAGTACTTC CASSVMGRETQYF
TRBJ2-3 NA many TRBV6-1 TGTGCCAGCAGTACCCAAATCGAGAAAGGCACAGATACGCAGTATTTT CASSTQIEKGTDTQYF
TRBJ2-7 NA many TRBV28 TGTGCCAGCAGCCGCGGGGGCTGGGAGCAGTACTTC CASSRGGWEQYF
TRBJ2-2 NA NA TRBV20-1 TGCAGTGCTAGCGAGACAGCATACACCGGGGAGCTGTTTTTT CSASETAYTGELFF
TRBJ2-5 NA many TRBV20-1 TGCAGTGCTAGAGAGATAGATAACCAAGAGACCCAGTACTTC CSAREIDNQETQYF
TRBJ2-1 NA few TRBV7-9 TGTGCCAGCAGCTTAGATCCCTGGGAGGTCGACTACAATGAGCAGTTCTTC CASSLDPWEVDYNEQFF
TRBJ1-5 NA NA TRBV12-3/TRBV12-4 TGTGCCAGCAGCCGAACATGGAATCAGCCCCAGCATTTT CASSRTWNQPQHF
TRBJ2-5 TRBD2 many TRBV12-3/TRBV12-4 TGTGCCAGCACCTTAAGGGTAGCGGGGGGCCTACAAGAGACCCAGTACTTC CASTLRVAGGLQETQYF
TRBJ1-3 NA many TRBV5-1 TGCGCCAGCAGCCCAGGGGACCTCTCTGGAAACACCATATATTTT CASSPGDLSGNTIYF
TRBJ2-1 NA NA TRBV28 TGTGCCAGCAGTGGGCCGAGACCGGCCGGGGATGAGCAGTTCTTC CASSGPRPAGDEQFF
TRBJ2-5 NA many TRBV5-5 TGTGCCAGCAGCTTGGCTGGGGCAGAGACCCAGTACTTC CASSLAGAETQYF
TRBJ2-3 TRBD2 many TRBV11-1 TGTGCCAGCAGCTCTAGCGGGAGGGCCGGAGATACGCAGTATTTT CASSSSGRAGDTQYF
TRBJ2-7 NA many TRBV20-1 TGCAGTGCTGAGGATGCAGGGGCGTCCCACGAGCAGTACTTC CSAEDAGASHEQYF
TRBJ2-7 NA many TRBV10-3 TGTGCCATCAGTGAGTCGAGGGTCTCCTACGAGCAGTACTTC CAISESRVSYEQYF
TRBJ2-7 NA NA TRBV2 TGTGCCAGCAGTGAATATCCGGAAAGCTCCTACGAGCAGTACTTC CASSEYPESSYEQYF
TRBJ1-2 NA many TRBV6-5 TGTGCCAGCAGTTACTCGGCTCCAGGGTCTAACTATGGCTACACCTTC CASSYSAPGSNYGYTF
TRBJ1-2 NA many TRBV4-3 TGCGCCAGCAGCCAAGAAGGATTGGGGGGCTACACCTTC CASSQEGLGGYTF
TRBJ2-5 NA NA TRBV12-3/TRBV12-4 TGTGCCAGCAGTTTAGGGTGGGGGCAGGCTAAGGAGACCCAGTACTTC CASSLGWGQAKETQYF
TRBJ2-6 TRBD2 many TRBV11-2 TGTGCCAGCTTTGGACTAGCGGGAGGGCCTTTTGGGGCCAACGTCCTGACTTTC CASFGLAGGPFGANVLTF
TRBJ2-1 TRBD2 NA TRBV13 TGTGCCAGCAGCTTAGCTGGCCTAGCGGGGGCCGCTAGCTCCTACAATGAGCAGTTCTTC CASSLAGLAGAASSYNEQFF
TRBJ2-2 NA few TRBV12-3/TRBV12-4 TGTGCCAGCAGTTTAAAGGGGGGGGGTCCTGACACCGGGGAGCTGTTTTTT CASSLKGGGPDTGELFF